The source of this T cell receptor (beta chain) is a study of cytomegalovirus exposure and HLA in healthy donors (dated by TCRdb to the late 2010s). Describing the broader study: According to an earlier analysis of around 600 of the donors, roughly 180 million T cells yielded roughly 100 million unique TCR beta sequences and more than 250 Gb of sequence data. Class I and class II HLA loci were covered by the typing at four-digit resolution. In a later analysis, previously published TCR beta repertoires from about 640 donors were re-analyzed and high-resolution HLA genotyping was added so that TCR occurrence patterns could be studied. An early release covering just under 650 HLA-typed donors comprised about 300 gigabases of sequencing data and tens of millions of unique TCR sequences. In the later analysis, no new phenotypic data were used to find candidate immune exposures; instead, reliance was placed on TCR beta sequences and their occurrence across donors. High-throughput TCR immunosequencing, statistical association of individual TCRs with disease status, and machine learning were combined to predict cytomegalovirus infection status. Because of strong linkage in the cohort, roughly five DR-DQ haplotypes were treated as single units for association and clustering. In a later genetic analysis, genome-wide SNP genotypes for about three fifths of the 666 donors were used, and that subset was treated as a discovery cohort. An earlier analysis of roughly 580 of the donors used high-throughput TCR beta sequencing to judge whether each TCR beta V gene segment behaved as functional or pseudogenic. Donor age, sex, ethnicity and CMV serostatus were compiled together with the repertoire data. Typing coverage varied by locus: about 629-630 donors for A, B, C, DRB1 and DQB1; roughly 520 for DQA1; nearly 610 for DPA1; roughly 450 for DPB1. Among a few hundred genotyped donors of the cohort, an average of approximately 250,000 unique TCR beta nucleotide sequences were sequenced per donor, approximately 20% of them non-productive. The study aimed to test whether signatures of past pathogen exposure could be identified by cataloging public T cell receptors. The study profiled the T cell repertoires of 666 subjects by immunosequencing and related them to cytomegalovirus serostatus. Among the roughly 380 genotyped donors, around 79% belonged to the genetic ancestry cluster associated with self-reported Caucasian donors. All discovery cohort repertoires had been generated on a single sequencing platform. Besides the first cohort of approximately 670 subjects, a separate validation cohort made up of 120 different subjects was used. General conclusions and limits of the study: A later analysis reported that several top co-occurrence clusters appeared linked to parvovirus B19, influenza, CMV and Epstein-Barr virus. Most CMV-associated TCR beta chains appeared to be HLA-restricted in a later analysis, and the HLA associations seemed to be driven largely by CMV exposure. Some IMGT-functional V segments, including TRBV6-2 and TRBV6-3, could not be distinguished by the 87-base-pair reads and were therefore excluded. Broadly in line with IMGT annotations, most TCR beta V segments showed up in productive rearrangements about 90% or about 30% of the time in an earlier analysis of 587 of the donors. In both the original and validation cohorts, the classifier was reported to diagnose cytomegalovirus status with high specificity and sensitivity. A later analysis found that TCR association rates varied across HLA loci, with DRB1 alleles showing the most associated TCRs and HLA-C alleles the fewest. The presence/absence analyses assumed that sequencing depth was roughly uniform across donors, and that assumption may not be true. A further reported finding was that TCR beta sequences accurately predicted the HLA-A and HLA-B alleles for most subjects in the first cohort. In vitro tests confirmed that a few of the cytomegalovirus-associated TCR beta chains recognize cytomegalovirus antigens. Only TCR beta chains were sequenced in this cohort, and the absence of alpha or paired-chain data limited detectable features. In the study, some 160 TCR beta chains were listed as associated with cytomegalovirus. For the cohort, immune exposure information was limited to CMV serostatus. In a later analysis, some 18,000 TCR beta sequences were associated with specific HLA alleles at a false discovery rate of 0.05. Linkage disequilibrium might explain the correlated functional status among segregating V segments, but an unknown experimental factor could not be ruled out. A later genetic analysis reported fewer N-insertions in productive TCRs among donors in an Asian-associated ancestry cluster than the approximately 700-donor mean. Over 15 rarely observed V segments, including chromosome 9 orphons, were excluded from the earlier analysis of some 590 of the donors because counts were too low. A later genetic analysis associated a missense DCLRE1C variant with V-gene and J-gene trimming of TCR beta chains, and an independent cohort replicated the association. A cluster of highly shared sequence variants was judged likely to represent a technical artifact of the sequencing pipeline. Most TCR sequences were seen in very few donors, while some public TCRs were found in many individuals. Strong co-occurrence of HLA alleles, especially DR and DQ, made assigning TCR associations to individual alleles difficult. Because HLA typing was unavailable for some donors at each locus, only the typed subset was used in association tests. The authors suggested that the approach could potentially be generalized to other disease states and immunological phenotypes. Compared with equally common non-associated chains, HLA-associated TCR beta chains in a later analysis were more clonally expanded and had lower generation probabilities.

As encoded in the germline V gene, CDR1 is SGHRS while CDR2 is YFSETQ. The CDR3 holds 15 amino acids from the cysteine to the phenylalanine. The retained sequence is limited to the CDR3, 45 bases, with the frame set at the first base. Germline trimming: 3 bases from V, 2 bases from J; junction bases outside gene matches: 2. In total, 666 healthy bone marrow donors made up the cohort. At the time of sampling, all cohort members were nominally healthy, though unrecorded immune exposures were likely present. CMV serostatus was positive for roughly 290 and negative for about half of the roughly 700 cohort members, and was not recorded for this donor. A peripheral blood sample was collected from each donor, and TCR beta sequencing was performed on peripheral blood mononuclear cells. The Qiagen DNeasy Blood Extraction Kit was used to extract genomic DNA from the blood cell samples. Library prep was done by the immunoSEQ multiplex PCR assay. For the multiplex PCR, a mixture combining 60 forward primers for TCR Vbeta segments and 13 reverse primers for TCR Jbeta segments was used. The CDR3 region of rearranged TCR beta genes was amplified from genomic DNA with a multiplex PCR assay. Amplified TCR beta libraries were sequenced as 87-base-pair reads on the Illumina HiSeq System. The study's processing was this. In a later analysis, 70 million to 95 million unique TCR beta chains were counted across the roughly 670 repertoires, and around 10 million of these chains were shared by at least two donors. Raw reads were error-corrected and collapsed into unique sequences with a nearest-neighbor algorithm that merged closely related sequences to remove PCR and sequencing errors. Alignment of CDR3 sequences to IMGT reference sequences was used to assign V, D and J gene segments. For a sequence to be retained, at least a six-nucleotide match to both a V gene segment and a J gene segment was required. A rearrangement counted as productive if the CDR3 had no stop codons and remained in frame with V and J, and every other rearrangement counted as non-productive. CDR3 was defined according to IMGT convention as the region running from the second conserved V-encoded cysteine to the conserved J-encoded phenylalanine. The earlier analysis of fewer than 750 of the donors excluded sequences that lacked an unambiguous match to a single V gene segment. In an earlier analysis of 587 of the donors, a V segment was called functional when productive rearrangements were above 56.7%, and segregating when the standard deviation between donors exceeded 5%. To diagnose cytomegalovirus status from the catalog of TCR beta chain sequences, a statistical classification framework was built. A later analysis assigned V and J genes by comparing TCR nucleotide sequences with IMGT/GENE-DB human TR gene sequences. In a later analysis, CDR3 sequences and most-parsimonious VDJ recombination scenarios were assigned using the TCRdist pipeline. In a later analysis, every TCR beta chain was defined by the combination of its CDR3 amino acid sequence and its V-gene family, and reads without a unique V-gene family were dropped. In a later analysis, around 600 highly shared, low-generation-probability nucleotide sequences were removed to address suspected cross-contamination and a sequencing artifact. In a later analysis, a clonal expansion index was calculated for each public chain from normalized within-repertoire ranks of inferred template counts. Generation probabilities in a later analysis came from a VDJ recombination model fitted to out-of-frame rearrangements, and those results were checked against IGoR. Hypergeometric tests were used in a later analysis to score TCR-TCR, TCR-HLA and TCR-CMV co-occurrence, with a repertoire-size bias correction applied to the TCR pairs. A later analysis estimated false discovery rates by permuting HLA or CMV assignments 20 times. In a later analysis, co-occurring TCRs were grouped using DBSCAN, with TCRdist sequence similarity added in when clustering inside HLA-allele-positive subsets. Repertoires with fewer than 30,000 or more than 120,000 public chains, plus five repertoires with anomalous nucleotide sharing, were excluded from co-occurrence clustering. Drawn from immuneACCESS, this table holds only the in-frame rearrangements with V and J called that TCRdb kept. Clones are partly lost; checked studies trace under half to an unresolved V gene and leave the rest unexplained. V and J calls and clone size come straight from that table; D and trimming were deduced from the DNA. Recorded for this sample are some 140,000 clones; around 80% of them occurred a single time. The ten largest clones take up 4.5% to 5% of the sample.

As to this clone: Its antigen remains undetermined. Nothing much larger sits one base from this clone, and base qualities are not available.

The sequence came from a man aged 30-40 years in good health. Recombination connected TRBV5-1 to TRBJ2-6, and TRBD1 aligns with 7 junction nucleotides. The sequenced material came from PBMCs. Read as DNA, the sequence is TGCGCCAGCAGCTCACAGGGGACTGGGGCCAACGTCCTGACTTTC. This codes for CASSSQGTGANVLTF.